These 27 T cell receptor beta chains originate from one sample sequenced in a study of blood T cells in healthy people across ages (dated by TCRdb to the mid-2010s). To prepare the library, 5' RACE was applied. TCRdb names Illumina HiSeq 2500 as the instrument used. A second PCR of roughly 6 to 11 cycles was run with a J-beta primer mix and a sample-barcoded 5' primer. In TCRdb, the public reads were trimmed at Q25 with fastp and aligned with MiXCR, with productive beta chains retained. Each entry is one CDR3 protein sequence, shown with its most common DNA and genes. The table for this sample lists around 870,000 distinct CDR3 sequences; more than 25% of them were counted only once. The ten largest clones take up approximately 15% of the sample. What was sequenced was blood. Receptors were obtained from a woman older than 75 in good health.

The V call is TRBV20-1, the J call TRBJ2-3, with TRBD2 matching over 12 bases. V shed 5 bases and J 2 bases; nucleotides not matched to a gene: 11. The CDR3 contains 17 residues. Per germline, CDR1 DFQATT and CDR2 SNEGSKA (reference sequence). For the CDR3, the DNA is TGCAGTGCTTTTTCCCACTCTAGCGGGAGGGTCACAGATACGCAGTATTTT. Translated, it gives CSAFSHSSGRVTDTQYF.

This clonotype was seen only a few times. The V gene is TRBV28, the J gene TRBJ2-5; no clear D gene. The V end lost 2 bases, the J end lost 5 bases, and 15 bases lay between the germline ends. The length of the CDR3 is 15 residues. Germline V gene lookup returns CDR1 MDHEN and CDR2 SYDVKM. The CDR3 loop is CASSLIRSTVETQYF. DNA for the CDR3: TGTGCCAGCAGTTTAATTAGATCAACCGTGGAGACCCAGTACTTC.

Many counts were recorded for this clonotype. V usage is TRBV11-3 and J usage is TRBJ2-7; D possibly corresponds to TRBD1 (5 bases). The CDR3 extends over 12 amino acids. The V gene's germline CDR1 is SGHNT and CDR2 YENEEA. With 2 bases removed from V and 6 bases from J, the gap between germline ends came to 8 bases. The CDR3 here is CASSLPQGEQYF. CDR3 sequence (DNA): TGTGCCAGCAGCTTACCTCAGGGCGAGCAGTACTTC.

The gene calls are TRBV20-1 and TRBJ2-1; 11 bases agree with TRBD1. CDR1 is DFQATT, CDR2 SNEGSKA, per germline (reference sequence). The CDR3 loop spans 15 amino acids. V gave up 4 bases and J gave up 7 bases; unmatched junction bases: 9. The CDR3 DNA follows: TGCAGTGCTACAGTGGGGACAGGGGGTTTGAATGAGCAGTTCTTC. Protein product: CSATVGTGGLNEQFF.

This clonotype was recorded many times. The V gene is TRBV20-1, the J gene TRBJ2-4; no reliable D call. CDR1 is DFQATT, CDR2 SNEGSKA, per germline (reference sequence). The CDR3 length is 13 residues. Trimming shortened V by 0 bases and J by 0 bases, and 3 bases separated the two germline ends. The CDR3 here is CSAREVAKNIQYF. The CDR3 DNA reads TGCAGTGCTAGAGAGGTAGCCAAAAACATTCAGTACTTC.

As regards this clonotype: One base away lies a much larger clone, so this may be a sequencing read error. The V call is TRBV5-1, the J call TRBJ2-1, with TRBD2 identical over 13 bases. The germline CDR1 and CDR2 sequences are SGHRS and YFSETQ. CDR3 size: 16 residues. Written as DNA, the CDR3 is TGCGCCAGCAGCTCGATCACTAGCGGGGGGGCCAGCGAGCAGTGCTTC. This gives the protein CASSSITSGGASEQCF.

This clonotype showed up many times. The chain carries TRBV6-5 and TRBJ1-6; TRBD1 agrees at 7 bases. Germline V gene lookup returns CDR1 MNHEY and CDR2 SVGAGI. Losses at the gene ends were 8 bases for V and 6 bases for J; bases not matched to a gene: 7. This CDR3 spans 14 amino acids. CDR3 amino acids: CASGIQGLNSPLHF. As DNA, the CDR3 is TGTGCCAGCGGAATACAGGGGCTTAATTCACCCCTCCACTTT.

About this clonotype: Just one base apart from a much larger clone, this may be a read error. The CDR3: CNAIPGPAGADTQYF. The CDR3 DNA reads as TGCAATGCTATCCCGGGACCAGCCGGAGCAGATACGCAGTATTTT. The chain has TRBV20-1 and TRBJ2-3; the D gene could be TRBD1 or TRBD2 (5 bases each). This CDR3 has 15 amino acids. Per germline, CDR1 DFQATT and CDR2 SNEGSKA (reference sequence).

The chain uses TRBV5-1 and TRBJ2-2, with D perhaps TRBD1 (5 bases). This CDR3 is 16 amino acids long. The germline CDR1 and CDR2 sequences are SGHRS and YFSETQ. V lost 4 bases and J lost 4, with 17 bases in between. In DNA form, the CDR3 reads TGCGCCAGCAGCCCCCTTGGGGCAGCAACCACCGGGGAGCTGTTTTTT. Amino acids: CASSPLGAATTGELFF.

This clonotype was found many times. V usage is TRBV20-1 and J usage is TRBJ2-5; 8 bases fit TRBD2. The V gene end was trimmed by 2 bases and the J gene end by 7 bases; junction bases not matched to a gene: 9. Germline V CDR1 and CDR2: DFQATT, SNEGSKA (reference sequence). This CDR3 has 14 residues. CDR3 sequence reads: CSARRDPREGTQYF. The CDR3 DNA reads as TGCAGTGCTAGACGGGACCCACGGGAGGGGACCCAGTACTTC.

This clonotype has just a few counts. The genes are TRBV9 and TRBJ2-2; 7 bases align to TRBD2. The germline V gene has CDR1 SGDLS and CDR2 YYNGEE. The V segment lost 3 bases and the J segment 4 bases; nucleotides outside the gene matches: 6. The CDR3 extends over 15 amino acids. CDR3 nucleotide sequence: TGTGCCAGCAGCGCCCGACTAGCCTCCACCGGGGAGCTGTTTTTT. This encodes CASSARLASTGELFF.

The chain joins TRBV5-1 to TRBJ2-7, with D possibly being TRBD2 (6 bases). Germline assignment: CDR1 SGHRS and CDR2 YFSETQ. V lost 1 base and J lost 7, with 12 bases in between. This CDR3 is 13 amino acids long. In DNA, the CDR3 is TGCGCCAGCAGCTTGATAGGGGCGGGAGAGCAGTACTTC. It codes for CASSLIGAGEQYF.

Details on this clonotype: A much larger clone differs by one base, so this may be a read error. The chain employs TRBV21-1 and TRBJ2-7. TRBV21-1 is a known pseudogene. CDR3 length: 13 amino acids. In nucleotides, the CDR3 is TGTGCCAGCAGGCTCGGCGGCCAAGACGAGCAGTACTTC. Protein product: CASRLGGQDEQYF.

This clonotype was seen many times. The V gene is TRBV7-8, the J gene TRBJ2-1; D is ambiguous. The germline gives CDR1 SGHVS, CDR2 FQNEAQ. This CDR3 contains 16 residues. V was pared by 5 bases and J by 0 bases, with 14 bases between. The chain's CDR3 is CASSRLAESSYNEQFF. CDR3 coding DNA: TGTGCCAGCAGCCGCTTGGCGGAGAGCTCCTACAATGAGCAGTTCTTC.

The chain is built from TRBV20-1 and TRBJ2-5; D assignment may be TRBD1 or TRBD2 (5 bases each). V dropped 2 bases and J dropped 3 bases, with 13 bases sitting between them. CDR1 is DFQATT, CDR2 SNEGSKA, per germline (reference sequence). The CDR3 runs to 14 residues. The CDR3: CSARPYGTEETQYF. In DNA, the CDR3 is TGCAGTGCTAGACCCTACGGGACGGAAGAGACCCAGTACTTC.

This clonotype was counted many times. The chain is built from TRBV15 and TRBJ2-7; 9 bases are shared with TRBD1. The CDR3 is 16 residues long. Germline V gives CDR1 LNHNV, CDR2 YYDKDF (reference sequence). Trimming removed 0 bases from V and 3 bases from J; junction bases left unmatched: 6. In DNA, the CDR3 is TGTGCCACCAGCAGAGACTTGCCGGGACAGGGCTACGAGCAGTACTTC. It translates to CATSRDLPGQGYEQYF.

This clonotype was found a few times. The chain combines TRBV27 with TRBJ2-1; D uncertain. The DNA end favors TRBJ2-7, so the J call may be wrong. The length of the CDR3 is 15 residues. Germline V lookup: CDR1 MNHEY, CDR2 SMNVEV (reference sequence). The CDR3 DNA is TGTGCCAGCAAGCGAACTACCAGCTCCTACAATGAGCAGTACTTC. Its translation: CASKRTTSSYNEQYF.

This clonotype was seen ten or more times. The V and J genes are TRBV27 and TRBJ2-7, with 9 nucleotides matching TRBD1. The CDR3 has 16 residues. V shed 3 bases, J shed 3 bases, and the junction held 9 bases outside the gene matches. The germline V gene has CDR1 MNHEY and CDR2 SMNVEV (reference sequence). This CDR3 reads CASSFLGQGYRYEQYF. The CDR3 DNA is TGTGCCAGCAGTTTCCTGGGACAGGGTTATCGCTACGAGCAGTACTTC.

The chain uses TRBV20-1 and TRBJ2-1; 12 nucleotides match TRBD2. The end of the DNA is better explained by TRBJ2-7, so the J call may be wrong. The V gene's germline CDR1 is DFQATT and CDR2 SNEGSKA (reference sequence). The CDR3 is 17 residues long. The DNA of the CDR3 is TGCAGTGCTAGGACTAGCGGGGGCCTCAGCTCCTACAATGAGCAGTACTTC. Protein: CSARTSGGLSSYNEQYF.

This clonotype was detected ten times or more. This sequence joins TRBV7-2 and TRBJ2-1; 12 nucleotides agree with TRBD1. The length of the CDR3 is 15 residues. V lost 0 bases and J lost 14; bases outside the gene matches: 8. Germline CDR1 SGHTA, CDR2 FQGNSA. The CDR3 region has the DNA TGTGCCAGCAGCTTAGCACTAGGGGGACAGGGGGCTAAGTTCTTC. Protein product: CASSLALGGQGAKFF. Based on the CDR3 plus reference TRBV7-2 and TRBJ2-1, the full variable domain is GAGVSQSPSNKVTEKGKDVELRCDPISGHTALYWYRQSLGQGLEFLIYFQGNSAPDKSGLPSDRFSAERTGGSVSTLTIQRTQQEDSAVYLCASSLALGGQGAKFFGPGTRLTVL.

The chain links TRBV12-3 or TRBV12-4 to TRBJ2-1, with 13 bases identical to TRBD2. The CDR3 is 14 residues long. V lost 6 bases and J lost 9; bases outside the gene matches: 5. The CDR3: CASSGTSGVLEQFF. In nucleotides, the CDR3 is TGTGCCAGCAGCGGGACTAGCGGGGTCCTTGAGCAGTTCTTC.

The chain recombines TRBV20-1 with TRBJ2-3, with D perhaps TRBD2 (6 bases). The germline V gene encodes CDR1 DFQATT and CDR2 SNEGSKA (reference sequence). Trimming took 3 bases from V and 2 from J, leaving 15 bases between them. There are 15 residues in the CDR3. The CDR3, as DNA: TGCAGTGCTAGGGACCGCGGGACCAACACAGATACGCAGTATTTT. It specifies CSARDRGTNTDTQYF.

This clonotype was seen at least ten times. The chain links TRBV7-2 to TRBJ2-5; weak D call: TRBD2 (6 bases). Deletions cut 5 bases from V and 1 base from J, with 17 bases between. Germline V lookup: CDR1 SGHTA, CDR2 FQGNSA. The CDR3 is made up of 16 amino acids. CDR3 sequence: CASSAGSGRTQETQYF. Here the CDR3 DNA reads TGTGCCAGCAGCGCGGGGTCGGGACGCACCCAAGAGACCCAGTACTTC.

This clonotype was counted only a few times. The rearrangement uses TRBV5-1 and TRBJ1-1, with 7 bases that match TRBD1. The junction had 9 bases not matched to a gene; V was cut back by 4 bases and J by 0 bases. The germline V gene encodes CDR1 SGHRS and CDR2 YFSETQ. The CDR3 contains 16 residues. The CDR3 sequence is CASSVDSTGMNTEAFF. In DNA form, the CDR3 reads TGCGCCAGCAGCGTAGATTCGACAGGGATGAACACTGAAGCTTTCTTT.

The rearrangement uses TRBV7-6 and TRBJ2-7; 8 positions agree with TRBD1. After removal of 5 bases from V and 5 bases from J, the junction contained 5 bases not matched to a gene. Germline V CDR1 and CDR2: SGHVS, FNYEAQ. This CDR3 contains 13 residues. As DNA, the CDR3 is TGTGCCAGCAGCCCCTTGACAGGGGACGAGCAGTACTTC. Its translation is CASSPLTGDEQYF. The full variable domain, completed using reference TRBV7-6 and TRBJ2-7, is GAGVSQSPRYKVTKRGQDVALRCDPISGHVSLYWYRQALGQGPEFLTYFNYEAQQDKSGLPNDRFSAERPEGSISTLTIQRTEQRDSAMYRCASSPLTGDEQYFGPGTRLTVT.

The CDR3 DNA sequence: TGTGCCAGCAGCTTGAGCGGGGCCCTGAACACTGAAGCTTTCTTT. It encodes CASSLSGALNTEAFF. The genes are TRBV7-3 and TRBJ1-1; perhaps TRBD1 as D (5 bases). CDR1 SGHTA and CDR2 FQGTGA come from the germline V gene. The CDR3 runs 15 residues. The V end was cut by 3 bases, the J end by 0 bases, with 11 bases between.

This clonotype has a count of ten or more. A much larger clone lies one base from this, so it may be a read error. The rearrangement joins TRBV5-5 to TRBJ2-5; D assignment may be TRBD1 or TRBD2 (5 bases each). The germline V gene encodes CDR1 SGHKS and CDR2 YYEKEE (reference sequence). Trimming took off 1 base at V and 11 bases at J, with 15 bases between the two ends. The CDR3 spans 13 residues. The CDR3 region is CASSLTWDPEQYF. The CDR3 DNA is TGTGCCAGCAGCTTGACCTGGGACCCTGAGCAGTACTTC. Full variable domain (remainder filled in from reference TRBV5-5 and TRBJ2-5): DAGVTQSPTHLIKTRGQQVTLRCSPISGHKSVSWYQQVLGQGPQFIFQYYEKEERGRGNFPDRFSARQFPNYSSELNVNALLLGDSALYLCASSLTWDPEQYFGPGTRLLVL.